These 26 T cell receptor beta chains were sequenced from one sample in a study of blood T cell repertoires in COVID-19. Method: immunoSEQ multiplex PCR; TCRdb's copy keeps in-frame clones and lacks some. The sample contains 50,000 or so clones, 79% of which appear only once. The sample consisted of peripheral blood. These receptors were obtained from a man in his 70s with acute or convalescent COVID-19.

This clone was seen at least ten times. J is TRBJ2-2 and V is TRBV6-6; TRBD1 agrees at 9 bases. Trimming at V came to 5 bases and at J to 5 bases, leaving 15 bases not matched to a gene. The CDR3 has 18 residues. Germline V lookup: CDR1 MNHNY, CDR2 SVGAGI (reference sequence). The CDR3 DNA follows: TGTGCCAGCAGTCAACGGGACAGGGAAACTGAGTGGACCGGGGAGCTGTTTTTT. This sequence encodes CASSQRDRETEWTGELFF.

This chain links TRBV6-6 with TRBJ1-2, with D tentatively TRBD1 (5 bases). The CDR3 is 15 residues long. Germline V gene data show CDR1 as MNHNY and CDR2 as SVGAGI (reference sequence). V shed 0 bases and J shed 2 bases, with 10 bases lying between them. CDR3 in amino acids: CASSYSTGPNYGYTF. CDR3 sequence (DNA): TGTGCCAGCAGTTACTCAACAGGCCCGAACTATGGCTACACCTTC.

This chain joins TRBV11-2 and TRBJ2-3; D ambiguous. Trimming removed 0 bases from V and 0 bases from J, with 7 bases in between. Germline CDR1 reads SGHAT; CDR2 reads FQNNGV. The CDR3 sequence is 15 residues long. The CDR3 region is CASSLEWQSTDTQYF. In DNA form, the CDR3 reads TGTGCCAGCAGCTTAGAATGGCAGAGCACAGATACGCAGTATTTT. The variable domain in full, with the rest retrieved from reference TRBV11-2 and TRBJ2-3, is EAGVAQSPRYKIIEKRQSVAFWCNPISGHATLYWYQQILGQGPKLLIQFQNNGVVDDSQLPKDRFSAERLKGVDSTLKIQPAKLEDSAVYLCASSLEWQSTDTQYFGPGTRLTVL.

This chain uses TRBV28 with TRBJ1-4; possibly TRBD1 for D (6 bases). Germline V gene lookup returns CDR1 MDHEN and CDR2 SYDVKM. The CDR3 runs to 13 residues. V was pared by 7 bases and J by 2 bases, with 8 bases between. The CDR3 DNA sequence: TGTGCCAGCATGGGGGCGACTAATGAAAAACTGTTTTTT. This gives the protein CASMGATNEKLFF.

CDR3 coding DNA: TGTGCCAGCAGCTTGGGGGGAGGGTCACCCCTCCACTTT. This sequence encodes CASSLGGGSPLHF. The genes are TRBV5-6 and TRBJ1-6; D is unclear. CDR3 length: 13 amino acids. Germline-derived CDR1 and CDR2 are SGHDT and YYEEEE. Trimming shortened V by 0 bases and J by 10 bases, and 8 bases separated the two germline ends.

This chain joins TRBV2 and TRBJ2-7, with D possibly TRBD1 on 5 matching bases. Trimming took 5 bases from V and 4 from J, leaving 9 bases between them. The germline gives CDR1 SNHLY, CDR2 FYNNEI. This CDR3 has 12 residues. CDR3 DNA: TGTGCCAGCAGTTCACAGGCTTACGAGCAGTACTTC. Translating gives CASSSQAYEQYF.

The chain joins TRBV7-2 to TRBJ2-6; D might be TRBD2 (5 bases). This CDR3 has 15 amino acids. The germline gives CDR1 SGHTA, CDR2 FQGNSA. Deletions cut 0 bases from V and 2 bases from J, with 5 bases between. CDR3 residues: CASSLAGTGANVLTF. As DNA, the CDR3 is TGTGCCAGCAGCTTAGCCGGGACTGGGGCCAACGTCCTGACTTTC. The entire variable domain, with the rest obtained from reference TRBV7-2 and TRBJ2-6, is as follows: GAGVSQSPSNKVTEKGKDVELRCDPISGHTALYWYRQSLGQGLEFLIYFQGNSAPDKSGLPSDRFSAERTGGSVSTLTIQRTQQEDSAVYLCASSLAGTGANVLTFGAGSRLTVL.

Comments on this clone: Other nucleotide sequences in the sample specify the same CDR3. The J gene is TRBJ1-1, the V gene TRBV18, with a possible D match to TRBD1 (5 bases). Germline V gene sequence: CDR1 KGHSH, CDR2 LQKENI. The CDR3 has 13 residues. Trimming stripped 3 bases from V and 0 bases from J, with 5 bases between. The CDR3 DNA sequence: TGTGCCAGCTCACCGACAGTGAACACTGAAGCTTTCTTT. Translated, it gives CASSPTVNTEAFF.

The rearrangement uses TRBV21-1 and TRBJ1-5; the table's D call, TRBD1, has no DNA check behind it. TRBV21-1 is a recognized pseudogene. The CDR3 has 16 amino acids. The CDR3 nucleotides are TGTGCCAGCAGCAAAGGGAAGGGGAATGGCAATCAGCCCCAGCATTTT. Translation gives CASSKGKGNGNQPQHF.

A few counts support this clone. The chain is built from TRBV7-6 and TRBJ1-6; TRBD1 might be the D (5 bases). Trimming removed 5 bases at V and 7 bases at J, with 15 bases between. CDR1 is SGHVS and CDR2 is FNYEAQ in the germline V gene. There are 15 residues in the CDR3. CDR3 sequence reads: CASSPRTLGNSPLHF. The CDR3 nucleotides read TGTGCCAGCAGCCCACGGACATTGGGGAATTCACCCCTCCACTTT.

The rearrangement uses TRBV23-1 and TRBJ2-7; D remains ambiguous. TRBV23-1 is labeled an ORF, and its function is uncertain. This CDR3 has 13 residues. V was trimmed by 0 bases and J by 7 bases, leaving 10 bases between them. The CDR3, as DNA: TGCGCCAGCAGTCAATCACGGGTCGGGGAGCAGTACTTC. Residues: CASSQSRVGEQYF.

The chain is built from TRBV5-5 and TRBJ2-6; 7 bases line up with TRBD1. This CDR3 region has 16 residues. After removal of 4 bases from V and 4 bases from J, the junction contained 8 bases not matched to a gene. Germline V gene sequence: CDR1 SGHKS, CDR2 YYEKEE (reference sequence). CDR3 region: CASSPTGVWGANVLTF. The CDR3, as DNA: TGTGCCAGCAGCCCTACAGGGGTGTGGGGGGCCAACGTCCTGACTTTC.

This chain joins TRBV27 and TRBJ1-2, with 9 nucleotides matching TRBD1. Trimming took 3 bases from V and 8 from J; bases not matched to a gene: 7. The CDR3 covers 14 residues. From germline, CDR1 is MNHEY and CDR2 SMNVEV (reference sequence). CDR3 protein: CASSFRDRVGGYTF. CDR3 bases: TGTGCCAGCAGTTTCCGGGACAGGGTTGGGGGCTACACCTTC.

This clone was counted a few times. The chain couples TRBV6-5 to TRBJ2-3; D not resolved. V was trimmed by 6 bases and J by 5 bases, leaving 6 bases between them. The germline CDR1 and CDR2 sequences are MNHEY and SVGAGI. The CDR3 consists of 11 residues. The CDR3 spells CASSRGDTQYF. As DNA, the CDR3 is TGTGCCAGCAGCCGAGGAGATACGCAGTATTTT.

This chain links TRBV5-5 with TRBJ2-2; 8 bases match TRBD2. With V trimmed by 7 bases and J by 6 bases, 8 bases remained unmatched. CDR3 length: 14 residues. Germline V gives CDR1 SGHKS, CDR2 YYEKEE (reference sequence). The CDR3 DNA is TGTGCCAGCTACACCGGGAGGGTGGCCGGGGAGCTGTTTTTT. It yields the protein CASYTGRVAGELFF.

The chain has TRBV30 and TRBJ2-2, with a possible D match to TRBD1 (5 bases). This CDR3 has 14 amino acids. Germline lookup yields CDR1 GTSNPN and CDR2 SVGIG (reference sequence). Between the trimmed V and J ends, which lost 5 bases and 5 bases, there was a span of 15 bases. Here the CDR3 reads CAWSARTRTGELFF. The CDR3 nucleotides are TGTGCCTGGTCGGCCCGGACAAGGACCGGGGAGCTGTTTTTT.

This clone was found a few times. The chain is built from TRBV6-1 and TRBJ2-3; TRBD1 matches at 11 bases. With V trimmed by 1 base and J by 4 bases, 1 base remained unmatched. Germline values: CDR1 MNHNS, CDR2 SASEGT. CDR3 length: 15 residues. The chain's CDR3 is CASSEGTGGADTQYF. In DNA, the CDR3 is TGTGCCAGCAGTGAAGGGACAGGGGGCGCAGATACGCAGTATTTT.

This clone has a handful of counts. The chain is built from TRBV6-5 and TRBJ2-3; 14 positions agree with TRBD2. The V and J ends lost 6 bases and 6 bases, in that order; junction bases with no gene match: 5. CDR3 size: 15 residues. Germline V gives CDR1 MNHEY, CDR2 SVGAGI. The CDR3 reads CASRGLAGGRDTQYF. The CDR3 nucleotides are TGTGCCAGCAGAGGACTAGCGGGAGGTCGGGATACGCAGTATTTT.

The chain links TRBV7-2 to TRBJ2-5; the match to TRBD1 covers 7 bases. The germline CDR1 and CDR2 sequences are SGHTA and FQGNSA. The CDR3 spans 15 residues. J was trimmed by 4 bases and V by 2 bases; bases with no gene match: 7. The chain's CDR3 is CASSLRGQSGETQYF. In DNA form, the CDR3 reads TGTGCCAGCAGCTTAAGGGGACAGTCCGGAGAGACCCAGTACTTC.

This clone was counted a single time. The CDR3 spells CASSLRTDTEAFF. CDR3 nucleotide sequence: TGTGCCAGCAGTTTACGGACAGACACTGAAGCTTTCTTT. The gene calls are TRBV12-3 or TRBV12-4 and TRBJ1-1; a possible D gene is TRBD1 (6 bases). V was trimmed by 2 bases and J by 3 bases, leaving 7 bases between them. The length of the CDR3 is 13 residues.

Remarks on this clone: A much more abundant neighbour one base away suggests this may be a read error. The sample contains more than one DNA sequence encoding this CDR3. This chain links TRBV28 with TRBJ2-5; perhaps TRBD2 as D (5 bases). The germline V gene encodes CDR1 MDHEN and CDR2 SYDVKM. The CDR3 totals 17 residues. This CDR3 is CPIGKPGPLARRETQYF. The CDR3 region has the DNA TGTCCCATCGGGAAGCCGGGCCCTTTGGCCCGACGGGAGACCCAGTACTTC.

J is TRBJ1-3 and V is TRBV12-3 or TRBV12-4; D unclear. V gave up 5 bases and J gave up 3 bases, with 8 bases separating them. This CDR3 has 13 residues. CDR3 nucleotides: TGTGCCAGCAGTCGATCCAGTGGAAACACCATATATTTT. It yields the protein CASSRSSGNTIYF.

The chain uses TRBV30 and TRBJ1-1; 7 bases line up with TRBD1. Looked up from germline, CDR1 is GTSNPN and CDR2 is SVGIG (reference sequence). V was clipped by 5 bases and J by 4 bases; unmatched bases: 4. CDR3 size: 12 residues. The CDR3 protein is CAWWDRATEAFF. As DNA, the CDR3 is TGTGCCTGGTGGGACAGAGCCACTGAAGCTTTCTTT.

This clone was detected once. The chain employs TRBV6-5 and TRBJ1-2; D uncertain. Germline CDR1 reads MNHEY; CDR2 reads SVGAGI. V was cut by 5 bases and J by 2 bases, with 12 bases left in between. There are 14 residues in the CDR3. Here the CDR3 reads CASSPQSGNYGYTF. The CDR3 DNA reads TGTGCCAGCAGTCCCCAGAGCGGGAACTATGGCTACACCTTC.

CDR3 DNA: TGTGCCAGCAGGACAACAGAGGCAGGGAATCAGCCCCAGCATTTT. It yields the protein CASRTTEAGNQPQHF. The chain carries TRBV6-5 and TRBJ1-5, with D perhaps matching TRBD1 (5 bases). The CDR3 is 15 amino acids. The V end lost 6 bases, the J end lost 4 bases, and 16 bases lay between the germline ends. Germline-derived CDR1 and CDR2 are MNHEY and SVGAGI.

V usage is TRBV4-3 and J usage is TRBJ2-3, with 7 positions matching TRBD1. Germline lookup yields CDR1 LGHNA and CDR2 YSLEER. V lost 3 bases and J lost 9; bases outside the gene matches: 12. The CDR3 spans 15 residues. The CDR3: CASSQKTQGEYTQYF. CDR3 sequence (DNA): TGCGCCAGCAGCCAGAAGACCCAGGGGGAGTACACGCAGTATTTT.